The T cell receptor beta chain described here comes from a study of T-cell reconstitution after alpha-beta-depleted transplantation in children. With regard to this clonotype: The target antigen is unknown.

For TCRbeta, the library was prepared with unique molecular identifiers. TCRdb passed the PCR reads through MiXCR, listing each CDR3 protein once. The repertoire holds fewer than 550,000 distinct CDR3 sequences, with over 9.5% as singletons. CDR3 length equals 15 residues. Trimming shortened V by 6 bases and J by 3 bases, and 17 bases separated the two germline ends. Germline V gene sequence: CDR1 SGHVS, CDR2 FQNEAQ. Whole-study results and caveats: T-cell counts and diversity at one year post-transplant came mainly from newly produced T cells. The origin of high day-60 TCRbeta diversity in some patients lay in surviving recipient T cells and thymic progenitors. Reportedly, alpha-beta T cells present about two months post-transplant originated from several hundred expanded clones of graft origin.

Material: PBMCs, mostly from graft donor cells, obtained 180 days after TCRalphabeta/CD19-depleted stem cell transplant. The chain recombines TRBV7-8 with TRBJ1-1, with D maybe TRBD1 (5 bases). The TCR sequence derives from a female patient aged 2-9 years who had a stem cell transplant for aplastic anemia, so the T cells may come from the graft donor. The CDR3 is CASSRNLGVDTEAFF. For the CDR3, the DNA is TGTGCCAGCAGTAGAAATTTAGGGGTGGACACTGAAGCTTTCTTT.